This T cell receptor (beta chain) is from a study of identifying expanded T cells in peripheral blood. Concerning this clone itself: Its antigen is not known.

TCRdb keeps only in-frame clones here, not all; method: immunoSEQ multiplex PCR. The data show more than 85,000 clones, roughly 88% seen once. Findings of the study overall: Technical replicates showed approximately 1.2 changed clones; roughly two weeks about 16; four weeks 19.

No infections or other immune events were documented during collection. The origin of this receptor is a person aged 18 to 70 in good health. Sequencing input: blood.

The CDR3 is CASSLAPGNTEAFF. For the CDR3, the DNA is TGCGCCAGCAGCTTGGCACCGGGGAACACTGAAGCTTTCTTT. This chain links TRBV5-1 with TRBJ1-1; D is unresolved. V was cut by 0 bases and J by 1 base, with 7 bases left in between. Germline V CDR1 and CDR2: SGHRS, YFSETQ. The CDR3 is 14 amino acids.